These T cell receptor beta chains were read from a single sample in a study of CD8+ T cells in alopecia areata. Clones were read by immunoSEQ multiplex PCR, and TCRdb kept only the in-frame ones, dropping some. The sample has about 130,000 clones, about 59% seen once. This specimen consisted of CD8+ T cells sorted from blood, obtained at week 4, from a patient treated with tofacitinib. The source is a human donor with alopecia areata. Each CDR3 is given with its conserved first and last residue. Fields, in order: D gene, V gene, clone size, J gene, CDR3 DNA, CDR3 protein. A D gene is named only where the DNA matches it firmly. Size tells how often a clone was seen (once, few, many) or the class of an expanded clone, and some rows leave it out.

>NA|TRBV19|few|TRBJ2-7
TGTGCCAGTAGTACCCGGGTAGAAGACGAGCAGTACTTC
CASSTRVEDEQYF
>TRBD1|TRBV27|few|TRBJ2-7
TGTGCCAGCAGCCCCAGGGGGCAGTCCTACGAGCAGTACTTC
CASSPRGQSYEQYF
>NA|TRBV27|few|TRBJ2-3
TGTGCCAGCAGCTCAACACTGCATAGCACAGATACGCAGTATTTT
CASSSTLHSTDTQYF
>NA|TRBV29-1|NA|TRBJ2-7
TGCAGCGTTGAATTGGACAACTCCTACGAGCAGTACTTC
CSVELDNSYEQYF
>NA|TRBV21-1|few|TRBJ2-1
TGTGCCAGCAGCCCCCGAGGCTCCAATGAGCAGTTCTTC
CASSPRGSNEQFF
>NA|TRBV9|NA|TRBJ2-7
TGTGCCAGCAGCGTAAATTCCCCATCCTACGAGCAGTACTTC
CASSVNSPSYEQYF
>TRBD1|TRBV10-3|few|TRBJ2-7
TGTGCCATCAGAGTGACAGGGGGCGGCGACGAGCAGTACTTC
CAIRVTGGGDEQYF
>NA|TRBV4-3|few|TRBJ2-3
TGCGCCAGCAGCCAAGTGTTGGACAGAGCCACAGATACGCAGTATTTT
CASSQVLDRATDTQYF
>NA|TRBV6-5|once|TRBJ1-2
TGTGCCAGCAGTTATGGACAGATCTATGGCTACACCTTC
CASSYGQIYGYTF
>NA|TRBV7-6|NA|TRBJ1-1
TGTGCCAGCAGCAATGTTCGGGGGACTGAAGCTTTCTTT
CASSNVRGTEAFF
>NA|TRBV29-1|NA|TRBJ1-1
TGCAGCGTTGATAGGGGGACTGAAGCTTTCTTT
CSVDRGTEAFF
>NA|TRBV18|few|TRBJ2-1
TGTGCCAGCTCACCACGAGCACAGGGTATCATTTGGGATGAGCAGTTCTTC
CASSPRAQGIIWDEQFF
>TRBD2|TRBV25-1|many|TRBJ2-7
TGTGCCAGCAGCCCGGGAGGGGAGCAGTACTTC
CASSPGGEQYF
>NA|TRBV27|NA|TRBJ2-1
TGTGCCAGCGGGGTAGATCCCTACAATGAGCAGTTCTTC
CASGVDPYNEQFF
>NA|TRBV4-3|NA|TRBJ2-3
TGCGCCAGCAGCCGGGTCAGCCTTACCGGGGGAGATACGCAGTATTTT
CASSRVSLTGGDTQYF
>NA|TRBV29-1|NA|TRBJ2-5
TGCAGCGTTGAGGCCGGAGGAAAGACCCAGTACTTC
CSVEAGGKTQYF
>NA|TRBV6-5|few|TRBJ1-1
TGTGCCAGCAGTTACCTTGGAGCCACTGAAGCTTTCTTT
CASSYLGATEAFF
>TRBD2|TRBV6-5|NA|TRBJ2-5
TGTGCCAGCAGTTATATGTCTAGCGGGGGTCAAGAGACCCAGTACTTC
CASSYMSSGGQETQYF
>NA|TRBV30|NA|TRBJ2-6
TGTGCCTGGAGTGATAAATCCTGGGGCTCTGGGGCCAACGTCCTGACTTTC
CAWSDKSWGSGANVLTF
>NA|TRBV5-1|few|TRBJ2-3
TGCGCCAGCAGCCCCCCCCGGACAGATAACACAGATACGCAGTATTTT
CASSPPRTDNTDTQYF
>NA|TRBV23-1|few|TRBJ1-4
TGCGCCAGCAGTCGGGCTAATGAAAAACTGTTTTTT
CASSRANEKLFF
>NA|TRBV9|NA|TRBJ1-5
TGTGCCAGCAGTGCCGTCCCTGGGAATCAGCCCCAGCATTTT
CASSAVPGNQPQHF
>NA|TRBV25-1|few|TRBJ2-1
TGTGCCAGCAGTGAATATGGGCAGTACAATGAGCAGTTCTTC
CASSEYGQYNEQFF
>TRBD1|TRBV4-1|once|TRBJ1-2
TGCGCCAGCAGCCAAGGGCGACAGGGGAACTATGGCTACACCTTC
CASSQGRQGNYGYTF
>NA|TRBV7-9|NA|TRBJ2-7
TGTGCCAGCAGCTTATCGGTGCACGAGCAGTACTTC
CASSLSVHEQYF
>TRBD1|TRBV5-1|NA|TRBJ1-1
TGCGCCAGCAGCTTCAAGGGGGCGCGGACTGAAGCTTTCTTT
CASSFKGARTEAFF
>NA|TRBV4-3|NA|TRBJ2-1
TGCGCCAGCAGCCAAGATTTATGGTCCGGGGGCGAGTACAATGAGCAGTTCTTC
CASSQDLWSGGEYNEQFF
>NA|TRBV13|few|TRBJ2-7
TGTGCCAGCAGCTCAGTGGGGGAAGTGGGCTCCTACGAGCAGTACTTC
CASSSVGEVGSYEQYF
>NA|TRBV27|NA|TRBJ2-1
TGTGCCAGCAGTTGGGGGAGCGACCGGCAGTTCTTC
CASSWGSDRQFF
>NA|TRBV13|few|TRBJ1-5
TGTGCCAGCAGCTTAGGGGGTCAGCCCCAGCATTTT
CASSLGGQPQHF
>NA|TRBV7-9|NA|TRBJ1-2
TGTGCCAGCAGCGAGTGGGACACCAACTATGGCTACACCTTC
CASSEWDTNYGYTF
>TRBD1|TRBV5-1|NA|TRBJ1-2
TGCGCCAGCAGCTTGTCAACAGGGGGCAGACACTATGGCTACACCTTC
CASSLSTGGRHYGYTF
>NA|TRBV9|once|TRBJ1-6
TGTGCCAGCAGCGAATCTAATTCACCCCTCCACTTT
CASSESNSPLHF
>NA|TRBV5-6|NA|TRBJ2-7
TGTGCCAGCAGCTTGGCCGAGAGTGTCTACGAGCAGTACTTC
CASSLAESVYEQYF
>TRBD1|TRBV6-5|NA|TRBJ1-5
TGTGCCAGCAGCATAGGACAGGGGGCCGATCAGCCCCAGCATTTT
CASSIGQGADQPQHF
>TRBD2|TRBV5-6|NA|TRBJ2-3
TGTGCCAGCAGCCAAAGAGAGCGGGGGATCACAGATACGCAGTATTTT
CASSQRERGITDTQYF
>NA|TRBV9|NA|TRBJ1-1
TGTGCCAGCAGCTCCCGGACGGAAGGGAACACTGAAGCTTTCTTT
CASSSRTEGNTEAFF
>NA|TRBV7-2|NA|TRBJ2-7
TGTGCCAGCAGCTTAGGTGGTAGTGGTTCCTACGAGCAGTACTTC
CASSLGGSGSYEQYF
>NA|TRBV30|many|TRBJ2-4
TGTGCCTGGAGTGAAGATATGGTGACGGCCAAAAACATTCAGTACTTC
CAWSEDMVTAKNIQYF
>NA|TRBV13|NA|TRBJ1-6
TGTGCCAGCAGCTTTGGGGGTGTTAATTCACCCCTCCACTTT
CASSFGGVNSPLHF
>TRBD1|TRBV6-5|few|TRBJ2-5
TGTGCCACAACGGGGACAGGGGAGGTGGAGACCCAGTACTTC
CATTGTGEVETQYF
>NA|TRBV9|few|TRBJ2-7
TGTGCCAGCAGCCCTGGCTTGGGCTACGAGCAGTACTTC
CASSPGLGYEQYF
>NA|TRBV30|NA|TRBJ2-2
TGTGCCTGGAGTGTAGATAGCTTGAACACCGGGGAGCTGTTTTTT
CAWSVDSLNTGELFF
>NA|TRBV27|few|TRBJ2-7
TGTGCCAGCAGCCAAATTGGCACAGGGAGCTCCTACGAGCAGTACTTC
CASSQIGTGSSYEQYF
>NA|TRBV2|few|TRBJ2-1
TGTGCCTGCCTATTAGGGGGTGAGCAGTTCTTC
CACLLGGEQFF
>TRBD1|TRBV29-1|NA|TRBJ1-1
TGCAGCGTCCTGGACAGGGGAGGCGCCAACACTGAAGCTTTCTTT
CSVLDRGGANTEAFF
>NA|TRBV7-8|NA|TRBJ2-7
TGTGCCAGCAGCCCAATCCTTACAGGGACCTACGAGCAGTACTTC
CASSPILTGTYEQYF